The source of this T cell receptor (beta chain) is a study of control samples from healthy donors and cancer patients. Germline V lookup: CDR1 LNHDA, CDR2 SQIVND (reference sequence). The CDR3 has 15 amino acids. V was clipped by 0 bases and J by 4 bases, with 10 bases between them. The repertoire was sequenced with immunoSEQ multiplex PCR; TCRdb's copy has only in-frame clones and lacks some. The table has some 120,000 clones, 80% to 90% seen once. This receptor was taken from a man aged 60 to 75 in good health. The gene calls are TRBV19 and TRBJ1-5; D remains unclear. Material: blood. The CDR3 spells CASSIDPQSNQPQHF. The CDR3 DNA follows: TGTGCCAGTAGTATAGATCCTCAGTCGAATCAGCCCCAGCATTTT.